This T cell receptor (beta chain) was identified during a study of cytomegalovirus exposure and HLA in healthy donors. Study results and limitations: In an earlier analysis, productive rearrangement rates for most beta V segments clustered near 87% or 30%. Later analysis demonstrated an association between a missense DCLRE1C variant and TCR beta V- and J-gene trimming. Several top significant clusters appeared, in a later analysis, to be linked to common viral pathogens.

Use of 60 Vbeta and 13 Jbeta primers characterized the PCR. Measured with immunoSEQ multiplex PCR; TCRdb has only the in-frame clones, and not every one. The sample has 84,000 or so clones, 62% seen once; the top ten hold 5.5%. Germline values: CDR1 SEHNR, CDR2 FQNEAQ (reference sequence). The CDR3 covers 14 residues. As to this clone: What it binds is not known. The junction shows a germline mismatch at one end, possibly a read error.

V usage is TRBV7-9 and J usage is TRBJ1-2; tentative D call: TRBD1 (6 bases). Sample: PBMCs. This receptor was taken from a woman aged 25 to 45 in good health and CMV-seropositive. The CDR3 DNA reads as TGTGCCAGCAGCTTATACGATCCAGGGGTTGGCTGCACCTTC. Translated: CASSLYDPGVGCTF.